The 30 T cell receptor beta chains presented below share a single source sample, sequenced in a study of blood T cell repertoires in COVID-19. TCRdb's table, derived via immunoSEQ multiplex PCR, lists solely in-frame clones and lacks some. Counted here are a few hundred thousand clones, around 90% occurring once; the ten biggest clones make up over 4%. The sequenced material came from peripheral blood. These receptors were collected from an older woman with COVID-19, enrolled during active disease.

DNA for the CDR3: TGTGCCACAGGACAGGGGGCAGGAGAGCAGTACTTC. Amino acids: CATGQGAGEQYF. The chain joins TRBV7-8 to TRBJ2-7; TRBD1 matches 11 bases. J was trimmed by 7 bases and V by 10 bases; bases with no gene match: 6. The germline gives CDR1 SGHVS, CDR2 FQNEAQ. The CDR3 has 12 residues.

This clone was counted many times. The rearrangement links TRBV19 to TRBJ1-1, with unresolved D. Trimming took 5 bases from V and 2 from J, leaving 15 bases between them. CDR3 size: 15 residues. Per the germline V gene, CDR1 is LNHDA and CDR2 is SQIVND (reference sequence). The DNA of the CDR3 is TGTGCCAGTAGTGGCCCCGAGGGCAGAAACACTGAAGCTTTCTTT. As protein: CASSGPEGRNTEAFF.

The chain employs TRBV6-6 and TRBJ1-3; weak D call: TRBD1 (5 bases). The CDR3 is 14 residues long. Looked up from germline, CDR1 is MNHNY and CDR2 is SVGAGI (reference sequence). V was trimmed by 0 bases and J by 6 bases, leaving 9 bases between them. The chain's CDR3 is CASSYSWGENTIYF. The CDR3 coding sequence is TGTGCCAGCAGTTACTCGTGGGGGGAAAACACCATATATTTT.

CDR3 sequence reads: CASSSSGGTENTEAFF. The CDR3 DNA is TGTGCCAGCAGCTCAAGTGGGGGGACAGAGAACACTGAAGCTTTCTTT. The V call is TRBV7-9, the J call TRBJ1-1, with 7 positions matching TRBD1. Per germline, CDR1 SEHNR and CDR2 FQNEAQ (reference sequence). Unmatched junction bases numbered 9, after V lost 4 bases and J lost 1 base. The CDR3 is 16 amino acids.

The V gene is TRBV7-2, the J gene TRBJ2-1, with TRBD2 as a possible D gene (5 bases). There are 17 residues in the CDR3. Between the trimmed V and J ends, which lost 1 base and 2 bases, there was a span of 15 bases. From germline, CDR1 is SGHTA and CDR2 FQGNSA. CDR3 nucleotides: TGTGCCAGCAGCTTAGTGGGCCGAGCGGTAGCCTACAATGAGCAGTTCTTC. Protein: CASSLVGRAVAYNEQFF.

The V call is TRBV6-1, the J call TRBJ1-1; D possibly corresponds to TRBD1 (5 bases). Trimming pared 3 bases from V and 1 base from J, leaving 9 bases between. Germline CDR1 is MNHNS and CDR2 is SASEGT. The CDR3 runs to 14 residues. CDR3 in DNA: TGTGCCAGCAGTGAGACAGCATCGAACACTGAAGCTTTCTTT. It codes for CASSETASNTEAFF.

The V and J genes are TRBV4-1 and TRBJ1-4; D gene uncertain. V was clipped by 0 bases and J by 8 bases, with 13 bases between them. The germline V gene has CDR1 MGHRA and CDR2 YSYEKL. The CDR3 is made up of 15 amino acids. This chain's CDR3 is CASSQEGRSWEKLFF. The CDR3 bases are TGCGCCAGCAGCCAAGAAGGCAGGTCTTGGGAAAAACTGTTTTTT.

This sequence joins TRBV6-1 and TRBJ1-5, with D perhaps matching TRBD1 (6 bases). Germline-derived CDR1 and CDR2 are MNHNS and SASEGT. Trimming left V 1 base short and J 3 bases short, with 16 bases between. This CDR3 has 17 amino acids. This chain's CDR3 is CASSEEWGGLANQPQHF. CDR3 nucleotide sequence: TGTGCCAGCAGTGAAGAGTGGGGGGGCTTAGCCAATCAGCCCCAGCATTTT.

This clone was observed a handful of times. The chain carries TRBV13 and TRBJ1-5; 7 bases map to TRBD1. The length of the CDR3 is 14 residues. Germline assignment: CDR1 PRHDT and CDR2 FYEKMQ (reference sequence). V trimming: 0 bases; J trimming: 4 bases; junction bases outside the gene matches: 0. In DNA form, the CDR3 reads TGTGCCAGCAGCTTAGGGGACAGGAATCAGCCCCAGCATTTT. Translation: CASSLGDRNQPQHF.

V is TRBV10-3 and J is TRBJ2-3; D is perhaps TRBD2 (7 bases). CDR3 size: 15 residues. Trimming pared 6 bases from V and 3 bases from J, leaving 16 bases between. Germline-derived CDR1 and CDR2 are ENHRY and SYGVKD. This chain's CDR3 is CAIREGGGTTDTQYF. In nucleotides, the CDR3 is TGTGCCATCAGAGAAGGGGGGGGGACGACAGATACGCAGTATTTT.

The V gene is TRBV14, the J gene TRBJ2-1, with 12 positions matching TRBD2. Germline values: CDR1 SGHDN, CDR2 FVKESK. V lost 5 bases and J lost 0; bases outside the gene matches: 5. The CDR3 consists of 17 residues. In DNA, the CDR3 is TGTGCCAGCAGCAGACTAGCGGGAGCGACCTCCTACAATGAGCAGTTCTTC. This encodes CASSRLAGATSYNEQFF. The variable domain in full, with the rest retrieved from reference TRBV14 and TRBJ2-1, is EAGVTQFPSHSVIEKGQTVTLRCDPISGHDNLYWYRRVMGKEIKFLLHFVKESKQDESGMPNNRFLAERTGGTYSTLKVQPAELEDSGVYFCASSRLAGATSYNEQFFGPGTRLTVL.

The chain couples TRBV4-2 to TRBJ2-6, with D maybe TRBD1 (5 bases). Germline CDR1 LGHNA, CDR2 YNFKEQ. This CDR3 region has 16 residues. V was shortened by 0 bases and J by 0 bases, with 6 bases between the two germline ends. CDR3 protein: CASSQDQGSGANVLTF. In DNA, the CDR3 is TGTGCCAGCAGCCAAGATCAGGGCTCTGGGGCCAACGTCCTGACTTTC.

The CDR3 region is CASTLKGAIPNEQFF. The CDR3 DNA follows: TGTGCCAGCACCCTAAAGGGGGCGATTCCCAATGAGCAGTTCTTC. The gene calls are TRBV7-2 and TRBJ2-1; 7 bases line up with TRBD1. The V and J ends lost 7 bases and 6 bases, in that order; junction bases with no gene match: 12. This CDR3 is 15 amino acids long. Germline V CDR1 and CDR2: SGHTA, FQGNSA. Combining the CDR3 with reference TRBV7-2 and TRBJ2-1 gives the whole variable domain GAGVSQSPSNKVTEKGKDVELRCDPISGHTALYWYRQSLGQGLEFLIYFQGNSAPDKSGLPSDRFSAERTGGSVSTLTIQRTQQEDSAVYLCASTLKGAIPNEQFFGPGTRLTVL.

The V gene is TRBV6-1, the J gene TRBJ2-3; 7 nucleotides match TRBD2. CDR1 MNHNS and CDR2 SASEGT come from the germline V gene. The length of the CDR3 is 17 residues. V shed 1 base, J shed 2 bases, and the junction held 9 bases outside the gene matches. In nucleotides, the CDR3 is TGTGCCAGCAGTGAAGTATTAGCGGGCGGCGACACAGATACGCAGTATTTT. Encoded protein: CASSEVLAGGDTDTQYF.

The J gene is TRBJ2-3, the V gene TRBV7-3; no reliable D call. The CDR3 is made up of 14 amino acids. V was pared by 2 bases and J by 1 base, with 7 bases between. Per the germline V gene, CDR1 is SGHTA and CDR2 is FQGTGA. The CDR3 loop reads CASSLERRTDTQYF. Here the CDR3 DNA reads TGTGCCAGCAGCTTAGAGCGCCGCACAGATACGCAGTATTTT. Combining the CDR3 with reference TRBV7-3 and TRBJ2-3 gives the whole variable domain GAGVSQTPSNKVTEKGKYVELRCDPISGHTALYWYRQSLGQGPEFLIYFQGTGAADDSGLPNDRFFAVRPEGSVSTLKIQRTERGDSAVYLCASSLERRTDTQYFGPGTRLTVL.

The chain recombines TRBV19 with TRBJ1-2, with D unclear. In germline, CDR1 is LNHDA, CDR2 SQIVND (reference sequence). The CDR3 totals 16 residues. V was pared by 6 bases and J by 7 bases, with 24 bases between. CDR3 amino acids: CASSAPLVAGSAGYTF. In DNA, the CDR3 is TGTGCCAGTAGCGCCCCCCTGGTAGCCGGATCGGCTGGCTACACCTTC.

V usage is TRBV10-2 and J usage is TRBJ1-5; 7 bases line up with TRBD1. Germline values: CDR1 WSHSY, CDR2 SAAADI. The CDR3 has 12 amino acids. V lost 8 bases to trimming and J lost 5 bases; unmatched junction nucleotides: 3. CDR3 sequence: CASSTGDQPQHF. For the CDR3, the DNA is TGCGCCAGCTCTACAGGGGATCAGCCCCAGCATTTT.

This clone was found once. The gene calls are TRBV27 and TRBJ1-4; possible D gene TRBD1, 5 bases. This CDR3 has 12 amino acids. CDR1 and CDR2 from the germline V gene are MNHEY and SMNVEV (reference sequence). V was cut by 6 bases and J by 8 bases, with 10 bases left in between. The chain's CDR3 is CASRTAGEKLFF. CDR3 DNA: TGTGCCAGCAGGACCGCAGGGGAAAAACTGTTTTTT.

The table lists this clone with a few counts. The chain is built from TRBV7-8 and TRBJ2-2, with D tentatively TRBD1 (6 bases). This CDR3 has 18 residues. Trimming left V 1 base short and J 0 bases short, with 15 bases between. The germline gives CDR1 SGHVS, CDR2 FQNEAQ. The CDR3 spells CASSLVSSEGANTGELFF. CDR3 in DNA: TGTGCCAGCAGCTTAGTTTCGTCAGAGGGGGCGAACACCGGGGAGCTGTTTTTT.

The rearrangement joins TRBV30 to TRBJ1-1; 8 bases are shared with TRBD1. The J segment lost 2 bases and the V segment lost 6 bases, leaving 8 bases of the junction unmatched. Per the germline V gene, CDR1 is GTSNPN and CDR2 is SVGIG (reference sequence). The CDR3 runs 14 residues. In DNA form, the CDR3 reads TGTGCCTGTAGAGTTGGACAGGGAAACACTGAAGCTTTCTTT. This gives the protein CACRVGQGNTEAFF.

Concerning this clone: The junction shows a germline mismatch at one end, possibly a read error. The chain links TRBV11-2 to TRBJ2-7, with D possibly TRBD2 on 5 matching bases. The CDR3 has 13 residues. CDR1 is SGHAT, CDR2 FQNNGV, per germline. The CDR3 spells CASSLDRTPLDHF. In nucleotides, the CDR3 is TGTGCCAGCAGCTTAGACCGGACTCCTCTCGATCACTTC.

CDR3 amino acids: CASSRDGNTEAFF. The CDR3 nucleotides are TGTGCCAGCAGCCGAGATGGGAACACTGAAGCTTTCTTT. This chain connects TRBV6-5 to TRBJ1-1; D is undetermined. Looked up from germline, CDR1 is MNHEY and CDR2 is SVGAGI. The ends were cut back, 6 bases at V and 1 base at J, with 9 bases in the middle. The CDR3 runs to 13 residues.

The chain couples TRBV27 to TRBJ2-1; 10 nucleotides align to TRBD2. With V trimmed by 4 bases and J by 5 bases, 8 bases remained unmatched. The CDR3 totals 16 residues. Germline V gene lookup returns CDR1 MNHEY and CDR2 SMNVEV (reference sequence). The CDR3 reads CASSSPASGGHNEQFF. Here the CDR3 DNA reads TGTGCCAGCAGTTCCCCGGCTAGCGGGGGCCACAATGAGCAGTTCTTC.

The chain links TRBV5-1 to TRBJ1-1; 8 positions agree with TRBD1. Germline trimming cut 6 bases from V and 1 base from J; bases unmatched to any gene: 2. The CDR3 spans 13 residues. Germline V gives CDR1 SGHRS, CDR2 YFSETQ. This CDR3 reads CASTGGKNTEAFF. For the CDR3, the DNA is TGCGCCAGCACAGGGGGCAAGAACACTGAAGCTTTCTTT.

This chain links TRBV6-5 with TRBJ1-2; D is unresolved. Trimming removed 7 bases from V and 0 bases from J, with 12 bases in between. Germline CDR1 is MNHEY and CDR2 is SVGAGI. The CDR3 totals 14 residues. CDR3 protein: CASNPRESNYGYTF. CDR3 DNA sequence: TGTGCCAGCAACCCGAGGGAGTCTAACTATGGCTACACCTTC.

The chain joins TRBV28 to TRBJ1-5; 11 bases are shared with TRBD1. Germline CDR1 is MDHEN and CDR2 is SYDVKM. The junction had 4 bases not matched to a gene; V was cut back by 4 bases and J by 5 bases. This CDR3 has 15 amino acids. This chain's CDR3 is CASSSGQGAHQPQHF. CDR3 in DNA: TGTGCCAGCAGTTCCGGACAGGGGGCCCATCAGCCCCAGCATTTT.

The CDR3 coding sequence is TGTGCCAGCAGTGAAACAGGGGCATACAGCAATCAGCCCCAGCATTTT. It is translated as CASSETGAYSNQPQHF. The chain carries TRBV6-1 and TRBJ1-5; 7 bases line up with TRBD1. There are 16 residues in the CDR3. Unmatched junction bases numbered 5, after V lost 2 bases and J lost 1 base. CDR1 is MNHNS and CDR2 is SASEGT in the germline V gene.

V gene TRBV9 combines with J gene TRBJ1-2; TRBD1 agrees at 8 bases. In germline, CDR1 is SGDLS, CDR2 YYNGEE. The CDR3 runs to 13 residues. V trimming: 4 bases; J trimming: 3 bases; junction bases outside the gene matches: 2. The CDR3 DNA reads TGTGCCAGCAGCCAGGGACAGGACTATGGCTACACCTTC. This sequence encodes CASSQGQDYGYTF.

The chain recombines TRBV5-8 with TRBJ2-3; D gene unclear. This CDR3 contains 12 residues. V was trimmed by 1 base and J by 4 bases, leaving 4 bases between them. The germline V gene has CDR1 SGHTS and CDR2 YDEGEE. The CDR3 coding sequence is TGTGCCAGCAGCTTGCCGTCAGATACGCAGTATTTT. It is translated as CASSLPSDTQYF.

V usage is TRBV7-9 and J usage is TRBJ1-2; TRBD1 might be the D (6 bases). The germline V and J ends were trimmed by 5 bases and 8 bases, with 15 bases remaining between them. The CDR3 has 13 amino acids. The V gene's germline CDR1 is SEHNR and CDR2 FQNEAQ (reference sequence). CDR3 sequence reads: CASSRRGTDGYTF. In DNA form, the CDR3 reads TGTGCCAGCAGCCGTAGGGGGACCGACGGCTACACCTTC.